The 14 T cell receptor beta chains listed next were all sequenced from one sample in a study of cytotoxic CD8 clonotypes in ibrutinib-treated CLL. Profiling relied on immunoSEQ multiplex PCR, and the TCRdb table lists in-frame clones only, not all of them. The table shows nearly 300,000 clones, with around 69% occurring only once. The source was PBMCs, collected at disease progression, from a patient treated with ibrutinib. These receptors all stem from a human donor with chronic lymphocytic leukemia.

The chain uses TRBV18 and TRBJ1-1, with TRBD1 as a possible D gene (5 bases). This CDR3 is built from 15 residues. V gave up 0 bases and J gave up 4 bases, with 12 bases separating them. Germline values: CDR1 KGHSH, CDR2 LQKENI. CDR3 DNA sequence: TGTGCCAGCTCACCACCGAGGGGCGAGCCCACTGAAGCTTTCTTT. Its translation is CASSPPRGEPTEAFF. The full variable domain, rest sourced from reference TRBV18 and TRBJ1-1, is NAGVMQNPRHLVRRRGQEARLRCSPMKGHSHVYWYRQLPEEGLKFMVYLQKENIIDESGMPKERFSAEFPKEGPSILRIQQVVRGDSAAYFCASSPPRGEPTEAFFGQGTRLTVV.

This rearrangement joins TRBV11-1 to TRBJ2-7; 8 bases align to TRBD1. V shed 3 bases and J 5 bases; nucleotides not matched to a gene: 15. This CDR3 comprises 17 residues. Germline-derived CDR1 and CDR2 are SGHAT and FQDESV (reference sequence). CDR3 residues: CASSFRGAQGALDEQYF. CDR3 bases: TGTGCCAGCAGCTTTAGGGGGGCCCAGGGGGCGTTGGACGAGCAGTACTTC.

V gene TRBV18 combines with J gene TRBJ2-7; 7 bases map to TRBD1. The germline V gene has CDR1 KGHSH and CDR2 LQKENI. There are 15 residues in the CDR3. The junction had 6 bases not matched to a gene; V was cut back by 3 bases and J by 1 base. CDR3 sequence (DNA): TGTGCCAGCTCACCGACCGGGACAGCTTCCTACGAGCAGTACTTC. This codes for CASSPTGTASYEQYF.

This chain connects TRBV6-5 to TRBJ2-7; 7 nucleotides line up with TRBD2. Germline V gene sequence: CDR1 MNHEY, CDR2 SVGAGI. The V segment lost 2 bases and the J segment 9 bases; nucleotides outside the gene matches: 10. This CDR3 spans 14 amino acids. Here the CDR3 DNA reads TGTGCCAGCAGTTACACCTTCGGGGGGATAGGGCAGTACTTC. Its protein product is CASSYTFGGIGQYF.

V usage is TRBV9 and J usage is TRBJ1-2, with D perhaps TRBD1 (5 bases). With 7 bases removed from V and 8 bases from J, the gap between germline ends came to 15 bases. This CDR3 contains 12 residues. From germline, CDR1 is SGDLS and CDR2 YYNGEE. The CDR3 DNA is TGTGCCAGCGGCCAGCGTAGGGACGGCTACACCTTC. Translation gives CASGQRRDGYTF. The full variable domain, with the rest looked up from reference TRBV9 and TRBJ1-2, is DSGVTQTPKHLITATGQRVTLRCSPRSGDLSVYWYQQSLDQGLQFLIQYYNGEERAKGNILERFSAQQFPDLHSELNLSSLELGDSALYFCASGQRRDGYTFGSGTRLTVV.

This clone was seen a single time. The chain couples TRBV7-9 to TRBJ2-7; the match to TRBD1 covers 8 bases. The CDR3 spans 15 residues. V was clipped by 5 bases and J by 3 bases; unmatched bases: 9. Germline V gives CDR1 SEHNR, CDR2 FQNEAQ (reference sequence). In nucleotides, the CDR3 is TGTGCCAGCAGCCAAGGGACAGGTCCCAACTACGAGCAGTACTTC. This codes for CASSQGTGPNYEQYF.

The rearrangement links TRBV5-5 to TRBJ2-3, with a tentative D call TRBD1 (5 bases). The CDR3 has 14 amino acids. In germline, CDR1 is SGHKS, CDR2 YYEKEE (reference sequence). Trimming left V 7 bases short and J 6 bases short, with 18 bases between. The CDR3 loop is CASLVLGERDTQYF. The DNA for the CDR3 is TGTGCCAGCCTAGTATTAGGGGAACGGGATACGCAGTATTTT.

The chain links TRBV5-5 to TRBJ1-4; D might be TRBD1 (5 bases). CDR3 length: 18 amino acids. Germline CDR1 and CDR2: SGHKS and YYEKEE (reference sequence). V was shortened by 5 bases and J by 5 bases, with 25 bases between the two germline ends. Here the CDR3 DNA reads TGTGCCAGCAGACTTCACTCCTCGCCCCCGGGACGAAATGAAAAACTGTTTTTT. It translates to CASRLHSSPPGRNEKLFF.

The chain combines TRBV5-1 with TRBJ1-2, with a tentative D call TRBD1 (6 bases). This CDR3 has 13 residues. Trimming took off 4 bases at V and 4 bases at J, with 11 bases between the two ends. Germline values: CDR1 SGHRS, CDR2 YFSETQ. In DNA form, the CDR3 reads TGCGCCAGCAGCCTCCAGGGGTTCTATGGCTACACCTTC. As protein: CASSLQGFYGYTF.

The chain recombines TRBV27 with TRBJ2-3; 7 bases are shared with TRBD2. CDR1 MNHEY and CDR2 SMNVEV come from the germline V gene (reference sequence). The CDR3 consists of 16 residues. Trimming cost V 5 bases and J 4 bases; bases outside gene matches: 12. Here the CDR3 DNA reads TGTGCCAGCAGTCCTTGGGGAGGGGATAGGGCAGATACGCAGTATTTT. Encoded protein: CASSPWGGDRADTQYF.

V usage is TRBV5-6 and J usage is TRBJ2-6, with TRBD1 as a possible D gene (7 bases). The V gene lost 3 bases and the J gene lost 0 bases, with 19 bases spanning the gap. In germline, CDR1 is SGHDT, CDR2 YYEEEE. The CDR3 has 19 amino acids. Here the CDR3 DNA reads TGTGCCAGCAGCTCACCCCCAGGGGGGATTTACTCTGGGGCCAACGTCCTGACTTTC. Amino acids: CASSSPPGGIYSGANVLTF.

V is TRBV9 and J is TRBJ2-5; D is uncertain. CDR1 SGDLS and CDR2 YYNGEE come from the germline V gene. Trimming pared 0 bases from V and 3 bases from J, leaving 6 bases between. The CDR3 length is 13 residues. The CDR3 protein is CASSVEYEETQYF. In DNA, the CDR3 is TGTGCCAGCAGCGTAGAGTATGAAGAGACCCAGTACTTC. The full variable domain, rest sourced from reference TRBV9 and TRBJ2-5, is DSGVTQTPKHLITATGQRVTLRCSPRSGDLSVYWYQQSLDQGLQFLIQYYNGEERAKGNILERFSAQQFPDLHSELNLSSLELGDSALYFCASSVEYEETQYFGPGTRLLVL.

The chain employs TRBV4-1 and TRBJ2-1; D may match TRBD1 or TRBD2 (6 bases each). Deletions cut 1 base from V and 14 bases from J, with 15 bases between. This CDR3 is 13 amino acids long. CDR1 is MGHRA, CDR2 YSYEKL, per germline. The CDR3 is CASSQGTGRREFF. The CDR3 DNA reads TGCGCCAGCAGCCAAGGTACAGGGAGGAGAGAGTTCTTC.

The genes are TRBV5-6 and TRBJ2-7; D ambiguous. The V gene lost 2 bases and the J gene lost 2 bases, with 8 bases spanning the gap. The CDR3 has 13 residues. Germline CDR1 and CDR2: SGHDT and YYEEEE. The CDR3 coding sequence is TGTGCCAGCAGCTTAGGTGATGCCTACGAGCAGTACTTC. It is translated as CASSLGDAYEQYF.